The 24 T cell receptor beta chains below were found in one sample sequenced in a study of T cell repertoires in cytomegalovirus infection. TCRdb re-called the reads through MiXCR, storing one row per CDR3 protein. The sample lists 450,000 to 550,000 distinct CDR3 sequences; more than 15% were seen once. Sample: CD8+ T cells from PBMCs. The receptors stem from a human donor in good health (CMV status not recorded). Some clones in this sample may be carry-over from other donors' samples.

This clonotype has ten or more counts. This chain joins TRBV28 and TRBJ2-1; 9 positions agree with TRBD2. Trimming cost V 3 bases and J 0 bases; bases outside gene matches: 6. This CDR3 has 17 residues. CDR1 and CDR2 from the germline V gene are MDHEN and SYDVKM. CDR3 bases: TGTGCCAGCAGTTTGTCGGCGGGAGGGAGCTCCTACAATGAGCAGTTCTTC. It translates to CASSLSAGGSSYNEQFF.

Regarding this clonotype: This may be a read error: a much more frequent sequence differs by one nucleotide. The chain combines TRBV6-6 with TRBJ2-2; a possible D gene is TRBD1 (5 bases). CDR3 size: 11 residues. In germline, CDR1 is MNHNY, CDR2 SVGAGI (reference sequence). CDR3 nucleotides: TGTACCCTCGACAGTCTCGGGGAGCTGTTTTTT. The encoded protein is CTLDSLGELFF.

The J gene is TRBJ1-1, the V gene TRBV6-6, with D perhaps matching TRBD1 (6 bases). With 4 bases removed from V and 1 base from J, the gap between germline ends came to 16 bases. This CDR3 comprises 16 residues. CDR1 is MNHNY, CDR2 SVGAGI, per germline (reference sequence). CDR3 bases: TGTGCCAGCAGTTCTACTCAACAGGGAGAGAACACTGAAGCTTTCTTT. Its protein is CASSSTQQGENTEAFF.

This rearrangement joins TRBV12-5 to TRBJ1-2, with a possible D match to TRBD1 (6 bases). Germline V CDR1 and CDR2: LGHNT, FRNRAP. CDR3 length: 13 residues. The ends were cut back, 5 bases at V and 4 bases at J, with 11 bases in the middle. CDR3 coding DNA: TGTGCTAGTGGTCCAGGGGTCGGCTATGGCTACACCTTC. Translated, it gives CASGPGVGYGYTF.

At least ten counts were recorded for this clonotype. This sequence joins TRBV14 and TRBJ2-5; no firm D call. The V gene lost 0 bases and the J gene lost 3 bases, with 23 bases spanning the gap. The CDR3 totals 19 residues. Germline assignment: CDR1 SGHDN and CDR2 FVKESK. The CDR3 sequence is CASSQDQIGRIRTKETQYF. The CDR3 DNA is TGTGCCAGCAGCCAAGATCAGATCGGACGTATAAGGACCAAAGAGACCCAGTACTTC.

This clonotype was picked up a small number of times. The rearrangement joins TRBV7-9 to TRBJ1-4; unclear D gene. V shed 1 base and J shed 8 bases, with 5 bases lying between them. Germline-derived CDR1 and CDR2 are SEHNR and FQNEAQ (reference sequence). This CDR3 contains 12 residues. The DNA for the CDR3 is TGTGCCAGCAGCTTAGTCGTAGAAAAACTGTTTTTT. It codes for CASSLVVEKLFF.

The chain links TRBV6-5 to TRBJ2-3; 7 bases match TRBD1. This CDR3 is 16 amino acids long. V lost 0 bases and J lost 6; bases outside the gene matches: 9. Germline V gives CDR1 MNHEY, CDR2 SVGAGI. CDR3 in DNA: TGTGCCAGCAGTTACTCTTTTCTAGGGGGCGATGATACGCAGTATTTT. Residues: CASSYSFLGGDDTQYF.

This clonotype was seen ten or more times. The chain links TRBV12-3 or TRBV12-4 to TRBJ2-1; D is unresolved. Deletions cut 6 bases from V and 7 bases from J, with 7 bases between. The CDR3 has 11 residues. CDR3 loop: CASSRRNEQFF. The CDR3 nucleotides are TGTGCCAGCAGCCGCCGAAATGAGCAGTTCTTC.

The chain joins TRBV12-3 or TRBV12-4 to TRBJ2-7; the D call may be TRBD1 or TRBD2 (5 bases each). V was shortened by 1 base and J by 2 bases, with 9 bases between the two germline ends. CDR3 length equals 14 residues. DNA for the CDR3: TGTGCCAGCAGTTTAGGGTCGGGGCCCTACGAGCAGTACTTC. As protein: CASSLGSGPYEQYF.

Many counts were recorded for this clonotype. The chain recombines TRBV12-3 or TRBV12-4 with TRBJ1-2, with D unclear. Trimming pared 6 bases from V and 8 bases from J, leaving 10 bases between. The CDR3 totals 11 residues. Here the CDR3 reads CASRRERGYTF. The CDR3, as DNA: TGTGCCAGCAGACGAGAACGGGGCTACACCTTC.

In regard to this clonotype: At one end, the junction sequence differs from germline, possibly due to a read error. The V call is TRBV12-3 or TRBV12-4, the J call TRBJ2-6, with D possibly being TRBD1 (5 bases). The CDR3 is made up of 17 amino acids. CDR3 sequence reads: CASSFSAPSAGANVLAF. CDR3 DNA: TGTGCCAGCAGTTTTTCGGCCCCGAGCGCTGGGGCCAACGTCCTGGCTTTC.

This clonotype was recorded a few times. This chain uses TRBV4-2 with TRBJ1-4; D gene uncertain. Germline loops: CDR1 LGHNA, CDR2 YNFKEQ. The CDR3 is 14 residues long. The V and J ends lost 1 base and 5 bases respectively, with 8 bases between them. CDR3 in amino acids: CASSQVRGNEKLFF. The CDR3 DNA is TGTGCCAGCAGCCAAGTTCGGGGAAATGAAAAACTGTTTTTT.

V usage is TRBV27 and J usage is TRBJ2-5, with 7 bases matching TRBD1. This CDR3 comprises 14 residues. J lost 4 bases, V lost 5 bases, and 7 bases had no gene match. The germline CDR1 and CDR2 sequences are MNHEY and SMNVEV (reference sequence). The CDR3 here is CASSRRGRSETQYF. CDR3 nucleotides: TGTGCCAGCAGTCGAAGGGGGCGCTCAGAGACCCAGTACTTC.

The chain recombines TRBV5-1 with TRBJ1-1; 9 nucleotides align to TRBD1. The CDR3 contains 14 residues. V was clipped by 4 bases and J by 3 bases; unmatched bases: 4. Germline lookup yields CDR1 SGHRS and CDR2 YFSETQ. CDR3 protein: CASSAQGAHTEAFF. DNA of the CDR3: TGCGCCAGCAGCGCACAGGGGGCTCACACTGAAGCTTTCTTT.

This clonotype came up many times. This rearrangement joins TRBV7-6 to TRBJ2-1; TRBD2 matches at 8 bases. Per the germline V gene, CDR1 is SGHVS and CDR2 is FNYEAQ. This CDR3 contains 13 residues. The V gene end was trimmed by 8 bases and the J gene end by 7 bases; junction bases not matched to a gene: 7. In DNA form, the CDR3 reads TGTGCCAGCTACAGCGGGAGACTGAATGAGCAGTTCTTC. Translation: CASYSGRLNEQFF.

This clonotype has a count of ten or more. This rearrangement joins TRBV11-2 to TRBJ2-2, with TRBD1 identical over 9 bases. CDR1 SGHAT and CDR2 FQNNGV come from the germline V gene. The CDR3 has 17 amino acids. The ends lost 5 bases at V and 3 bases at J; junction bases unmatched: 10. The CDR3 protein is CASSKPTGGADTGELFF. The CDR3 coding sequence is TGTGCCAGCAGCAAGCCCACAGGGGGCGCGGACACCGGGGAGCTGTTTTTT.

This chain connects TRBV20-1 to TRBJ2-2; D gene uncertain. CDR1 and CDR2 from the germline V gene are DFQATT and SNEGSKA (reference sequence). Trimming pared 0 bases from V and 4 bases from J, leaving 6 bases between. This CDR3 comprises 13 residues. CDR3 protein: CSARERPTGELFF. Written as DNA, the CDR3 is TGCAGTGCTAGAGAAAGACCCACCGGGGAGCTGTTTTTT.

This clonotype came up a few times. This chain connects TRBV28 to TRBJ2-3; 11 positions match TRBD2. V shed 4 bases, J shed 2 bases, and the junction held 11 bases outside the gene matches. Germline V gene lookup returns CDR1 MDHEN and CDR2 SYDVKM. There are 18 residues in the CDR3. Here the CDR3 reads CASSSLRTSGYITDTQYF. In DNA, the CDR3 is TGTGCCAGCAGTTCACTGAGGACTAGCGGGTATATCACAGATACGCAGTATTTT.

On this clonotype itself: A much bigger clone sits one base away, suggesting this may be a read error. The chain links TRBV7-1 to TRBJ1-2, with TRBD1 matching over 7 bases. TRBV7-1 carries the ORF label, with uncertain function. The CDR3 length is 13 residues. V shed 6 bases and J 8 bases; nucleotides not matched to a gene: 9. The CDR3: CASSSGAGGGYTF. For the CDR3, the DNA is TGTGCCAGCAGTTCCGGGGCAGGGGGAGGCTACACCTTC.

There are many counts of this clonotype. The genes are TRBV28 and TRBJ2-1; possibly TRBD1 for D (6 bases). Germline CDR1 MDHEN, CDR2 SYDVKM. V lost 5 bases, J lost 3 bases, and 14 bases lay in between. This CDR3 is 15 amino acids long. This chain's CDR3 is CASSGPGQSYNEQFF. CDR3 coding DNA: TGTGCCAGCAGTGGCCCCGGACAGAGCTACAATGAGCAGTTCTTC.

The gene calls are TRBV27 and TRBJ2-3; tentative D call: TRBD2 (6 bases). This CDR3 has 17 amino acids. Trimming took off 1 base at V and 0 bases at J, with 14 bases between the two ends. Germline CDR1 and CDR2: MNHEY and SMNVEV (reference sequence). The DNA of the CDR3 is TGTGCCAGCAGTTTATATGACGGGAGCGCTAGCACAGATACGCAGTATTTT. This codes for CASSLYDGSASTDTQYF.

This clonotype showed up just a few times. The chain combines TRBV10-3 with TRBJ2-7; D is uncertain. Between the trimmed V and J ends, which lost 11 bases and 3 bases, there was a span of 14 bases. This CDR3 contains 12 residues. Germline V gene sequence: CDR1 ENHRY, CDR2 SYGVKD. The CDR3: CAARAESYEQYF. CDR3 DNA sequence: TGTGCCGCCCGCGCAGAGAGCTACGAGCAGTACTTC.

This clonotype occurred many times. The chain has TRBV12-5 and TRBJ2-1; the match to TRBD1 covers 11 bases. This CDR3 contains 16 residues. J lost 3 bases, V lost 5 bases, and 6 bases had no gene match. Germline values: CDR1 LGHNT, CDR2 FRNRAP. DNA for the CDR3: TGTGCTAGTGGTCTGGACAGGGGGCGCAACTACAATGAGCAGTTCTTC. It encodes CASGLDRGRNYNEQFF.

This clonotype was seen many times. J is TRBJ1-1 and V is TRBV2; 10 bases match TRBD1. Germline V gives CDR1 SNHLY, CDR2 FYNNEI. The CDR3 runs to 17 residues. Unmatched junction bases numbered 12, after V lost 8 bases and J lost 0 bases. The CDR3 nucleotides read TGTGCCAGCCCCCTCACGGGACAGGGGACCATGAACACTGAAGCTTTCTTT. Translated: CASPLTGQGTMNTEAFF. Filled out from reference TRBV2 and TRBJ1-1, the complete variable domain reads EPEVTQTPSHQVTQMGQEVILRCVPISNHLYFYWYRQILGQKVEFLVSFYNNEISEKSEIFDDQFSVERPDGSNFTLKIRSTKLEDSAMYFCASPLTGQGTMNTEAFFGQGTRLTVV.